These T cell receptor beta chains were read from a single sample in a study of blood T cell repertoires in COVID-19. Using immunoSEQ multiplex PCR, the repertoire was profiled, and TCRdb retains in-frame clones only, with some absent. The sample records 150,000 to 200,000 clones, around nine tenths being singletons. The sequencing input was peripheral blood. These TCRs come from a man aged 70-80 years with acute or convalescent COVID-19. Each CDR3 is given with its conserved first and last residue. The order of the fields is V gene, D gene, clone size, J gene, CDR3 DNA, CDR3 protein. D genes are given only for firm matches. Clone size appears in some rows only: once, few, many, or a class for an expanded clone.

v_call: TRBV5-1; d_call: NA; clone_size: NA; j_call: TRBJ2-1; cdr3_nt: TGCGCCAGCAGCGCGGGACGGGACAATGAGCAGTTCTTC; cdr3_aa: CASSAGRDNEQFF
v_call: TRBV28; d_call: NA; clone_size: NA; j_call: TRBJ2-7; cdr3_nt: TGTGCCAGCATTGGAGGGTCCTACGAGCAGTACTTC; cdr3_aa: CASIGGSYEQYF
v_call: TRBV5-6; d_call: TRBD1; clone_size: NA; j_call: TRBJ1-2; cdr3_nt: TGTGCCAGCAGCCGCCCGCCCATAGGGGGCGCTTGGTGGACCTTC; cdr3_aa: CASSRPPIGGAWWTF
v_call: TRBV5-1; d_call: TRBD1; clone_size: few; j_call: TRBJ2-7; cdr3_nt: TGCGCCAGCTTCCTAGGGGGCGCAGTCTACGAGCAGTACTTC; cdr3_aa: CASFLGGAVYEQYF
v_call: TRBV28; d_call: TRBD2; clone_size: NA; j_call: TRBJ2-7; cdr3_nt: TGTGCCAGCAGTTTGGGACTAGCGGGAACCTACGAGCAGTACTTC; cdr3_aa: CASSLGLAGTYEQYF
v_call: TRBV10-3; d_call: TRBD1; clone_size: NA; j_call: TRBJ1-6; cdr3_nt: TGTGCCATCACCAACCAACAGGGGGATAATTCACCCCTCCACTTT; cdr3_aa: CAITNQQGDNSPLHF
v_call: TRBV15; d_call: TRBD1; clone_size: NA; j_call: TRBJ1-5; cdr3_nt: TGTGCCACCAGCGCAAGGGACAGGGTATATAGCAATCAGCCCCAGCATTTT; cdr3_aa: CATSARDRVYSNQPQHF
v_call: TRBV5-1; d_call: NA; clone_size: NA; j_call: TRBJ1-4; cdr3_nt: TGCGCCAGCAGCTCTCAGGGACTCGGGGAAAAACTGTTTTTT; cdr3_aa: CASSSQGLGEKLFF
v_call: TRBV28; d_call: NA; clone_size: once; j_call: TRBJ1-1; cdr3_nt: TGTGCCAGCAGGGGGGGGTGGGACACTGAAGCTTTCTTT; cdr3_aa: CASRGGWDTEAFF
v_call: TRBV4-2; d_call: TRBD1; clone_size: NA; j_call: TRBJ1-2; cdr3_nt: TGTGCCAGCAGCCAAGATTTACCGAGACAGGGGGACTACACCTTC; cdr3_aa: CASSQDLPRQGDYTF
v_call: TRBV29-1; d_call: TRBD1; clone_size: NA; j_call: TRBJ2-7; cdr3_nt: TGCAGCGTTGAAGCCGGCACAGGGGCATACTACGAGCAGTACTTC; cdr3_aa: CSVEAGTGAYYEQYF
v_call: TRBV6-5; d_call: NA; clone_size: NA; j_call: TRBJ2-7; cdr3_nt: TGTGCCAGCACGACGACAGTCTACGAGCAGTACTTC; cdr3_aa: CASTTTVYEQYF
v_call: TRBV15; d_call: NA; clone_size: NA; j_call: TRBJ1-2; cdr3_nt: TGTGCCACCAGCAGAACCAGTAACTATGGCTACACCTTC; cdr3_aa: CATSRTSNYGYTF
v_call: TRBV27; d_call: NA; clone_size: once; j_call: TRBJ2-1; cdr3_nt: TGTGCCAGTGGACAGAGGTCCTACAATGAGCAGTTCTTC; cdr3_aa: CASGQRSYNEQFF
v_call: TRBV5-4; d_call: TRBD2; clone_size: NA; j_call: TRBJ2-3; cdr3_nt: TGTGCCAGCAGCTCCGCGGGGGAATACACAGATACGCAGTATTTT; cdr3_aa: CASSSAGEYTDTQYF
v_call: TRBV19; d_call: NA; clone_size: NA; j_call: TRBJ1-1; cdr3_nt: TGTGCCAGTAGCAGAAGGGGCCCCAACACTGAAGCTTTCTTT; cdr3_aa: CASSRRGPNTEAFF
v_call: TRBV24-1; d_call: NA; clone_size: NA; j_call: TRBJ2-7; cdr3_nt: TGTGCCACCAGTGATTTCGGGGAAGGAATGCACGAGCAGTACTTC; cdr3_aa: CATSDFGEGMHEQYF
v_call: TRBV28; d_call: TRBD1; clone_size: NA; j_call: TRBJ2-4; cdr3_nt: TGTGCCAGCAGTAAGGGGGCAGTGGTGAAAAACATTCAGTACTTC; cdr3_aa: CASSKGAVVKNIQYF
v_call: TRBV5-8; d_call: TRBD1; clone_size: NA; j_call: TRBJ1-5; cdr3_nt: TGTGCCAGCACCCTGTGGGGACAGGACAATCAGCCCCAGCATTTT; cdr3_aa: CASTLWGQDNQPQHF
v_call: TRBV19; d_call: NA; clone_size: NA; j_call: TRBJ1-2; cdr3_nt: TGTGCCAGTAGAAAAAACAGCTACTATGGCTACACCTTC; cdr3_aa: CASRKNSYYGYTF
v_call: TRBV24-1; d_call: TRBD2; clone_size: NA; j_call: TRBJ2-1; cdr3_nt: TGTGCCACCAGTGACTCTAGCGGGAGGGCTTACAATGAGCAGTTCTTC; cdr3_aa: CATSDSSGRAYNEQFF
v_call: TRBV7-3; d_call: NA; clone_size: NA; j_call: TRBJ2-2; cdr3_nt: TGTGCCAGCAGCCCGCTTAGGCAGCAGGGGGGTGGCACCGGGGAGCTGTTTTTT; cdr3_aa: CASSPLRQQGGGTGELFF
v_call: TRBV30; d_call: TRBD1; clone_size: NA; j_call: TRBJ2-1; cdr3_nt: TGTGCCGGACAGGGGTACAATGAGCAGTTCTTC; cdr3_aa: CAGQGYNEQFF
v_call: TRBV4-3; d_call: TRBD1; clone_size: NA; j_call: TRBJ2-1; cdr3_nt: TGCGCCAGCAGCCAAGGGACAGGGACCCACAATGAGCAGTTCTTC; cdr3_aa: CASSQGTGTHNEQFF
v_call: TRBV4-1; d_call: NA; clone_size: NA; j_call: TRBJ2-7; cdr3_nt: TGCGCCAGCAGGCCTCCCCTGCAACCGGGGACCTACGAGCAGTACTTC; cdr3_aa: CASRPPLQPGTYEQYF
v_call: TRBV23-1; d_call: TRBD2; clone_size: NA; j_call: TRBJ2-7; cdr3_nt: TGCGCCAGCAGTCATTTTCTAGCGGGGGGCCTTCTTAGCTTTTCACCATACGAGCAGTACTTC; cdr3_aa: CASSHFLAGGLLSFSPYEQYF
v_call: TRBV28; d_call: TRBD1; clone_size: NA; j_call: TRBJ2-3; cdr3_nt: TGTGCCAGCAGTCCTCCGGGACAGGTGAGCACAGATACGCAGTATTTT; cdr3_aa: CASSPPGQVSTDTQYF
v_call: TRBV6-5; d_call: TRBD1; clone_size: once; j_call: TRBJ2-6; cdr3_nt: TGTGCCAGCAGTTACGGGGACAGCTCTGGGGCCAACGTCCTGACTTTC; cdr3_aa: CASSYGDSSGANVLTF
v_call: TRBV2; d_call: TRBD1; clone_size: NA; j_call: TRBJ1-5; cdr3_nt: TGTGCCAGCAGCTACGGGACAGGGAACAATCAGCCCCAGCATTTT; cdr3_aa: CASSYGTGNNQPQHF
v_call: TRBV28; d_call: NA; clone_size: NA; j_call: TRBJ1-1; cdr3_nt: TGTGCCAGCAGTTTACGACGGGGGAGCACTGAAGCTTTCTTT; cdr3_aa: CASSLRRGSTEAFF
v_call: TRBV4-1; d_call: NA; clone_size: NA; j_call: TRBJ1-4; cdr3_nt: TGCGCCAGCAGCCAAGAAGAGCCCGTACAGGCGCTAAATGAAAAACTGTTTTTT; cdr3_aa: CASSQEEPVQALNEKLFF
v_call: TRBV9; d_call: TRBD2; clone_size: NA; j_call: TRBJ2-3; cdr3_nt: TGTGCCAGCAGCCTGGGACTAGCGATCACAGATACGCAGTATTTT; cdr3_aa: CASSLGLAITDTQYF
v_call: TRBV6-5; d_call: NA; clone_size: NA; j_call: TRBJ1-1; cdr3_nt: TGTGCCAGCAAGCCAGGATGGGTGAACACTGAAGCTTTCTTT; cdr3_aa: CASKPGWVNTEAFF
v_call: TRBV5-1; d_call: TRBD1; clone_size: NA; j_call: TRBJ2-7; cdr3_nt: TGCGCCAGTTCTTTCTTGGGACAGAATTCCTACGAGCAGTACTTC; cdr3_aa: CASSFLGQNSYEQYF
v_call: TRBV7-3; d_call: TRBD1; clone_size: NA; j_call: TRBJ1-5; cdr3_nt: TGTGCCAGCAGCGTGGACAGGGACCAGCCCCAGCATTTT; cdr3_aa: CASSVDRDQPQHF
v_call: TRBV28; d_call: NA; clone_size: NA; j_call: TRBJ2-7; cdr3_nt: TGTGCCAGCAGCCCGTGGGGGAGGTCCTACGAGCAGTACTTC; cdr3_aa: CASSPWGRSYEQYF
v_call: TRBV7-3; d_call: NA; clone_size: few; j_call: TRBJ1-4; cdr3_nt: TGTGCCAGCAGCTTACGCGCCAATCCTACAACTAATGAAAAACTGTTTTTT; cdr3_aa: CASSLRANPTTNEKLFF
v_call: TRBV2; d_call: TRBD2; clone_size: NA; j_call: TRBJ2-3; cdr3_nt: TGTGCCAGCAGTCCTAGCGGGGGGAAAGATACGCAGTATTTT; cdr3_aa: CASSPSGGKDTQYF
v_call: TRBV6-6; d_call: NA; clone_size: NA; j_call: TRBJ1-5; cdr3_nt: TGTGCCAGCAATGCTCGGGGGGAGACCAATCAGCCCCAGCATTTT; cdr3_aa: CASNARGETNQPQHF
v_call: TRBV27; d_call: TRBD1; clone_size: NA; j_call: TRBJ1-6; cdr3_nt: TGTGCCAGCAGTAACCGGGACAGCTCTTCACCCCTCCACTTT; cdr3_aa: CASSNRDSSSPLHF
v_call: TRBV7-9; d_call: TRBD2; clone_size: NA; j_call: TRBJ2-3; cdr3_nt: TGTGCCAGCAGCTTGGGGACTAGCGGGAGCGGAGATACGCAGTATTTT; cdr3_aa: CASSLGTSGSGDTQYF
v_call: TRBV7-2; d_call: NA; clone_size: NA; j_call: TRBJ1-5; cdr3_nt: TGTGCCAGCAGCGCCTGGACAGCAGATCAGCCCCAGCATTTT; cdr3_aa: CASSAWTADQPQHF
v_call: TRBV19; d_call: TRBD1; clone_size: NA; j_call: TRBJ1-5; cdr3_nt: TGTGCCAGTAGTATCAACAGGGGGATTAGTCAGCCCCAGCATTTT; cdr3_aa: CASSINRGISQPQHF
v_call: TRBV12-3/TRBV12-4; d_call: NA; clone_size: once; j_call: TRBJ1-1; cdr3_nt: TGTGCCAGCAGTTCTAGCGGGCGTGAAGCTTTCTTT; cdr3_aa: CASSSSGREAFF
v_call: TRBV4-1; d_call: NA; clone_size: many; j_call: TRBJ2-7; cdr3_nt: TGCGCCAGCAGCCAAGCTAGCTTTTCCTCCTACGAGCAGTACTTC; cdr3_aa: CASSQASFSSYEQYF